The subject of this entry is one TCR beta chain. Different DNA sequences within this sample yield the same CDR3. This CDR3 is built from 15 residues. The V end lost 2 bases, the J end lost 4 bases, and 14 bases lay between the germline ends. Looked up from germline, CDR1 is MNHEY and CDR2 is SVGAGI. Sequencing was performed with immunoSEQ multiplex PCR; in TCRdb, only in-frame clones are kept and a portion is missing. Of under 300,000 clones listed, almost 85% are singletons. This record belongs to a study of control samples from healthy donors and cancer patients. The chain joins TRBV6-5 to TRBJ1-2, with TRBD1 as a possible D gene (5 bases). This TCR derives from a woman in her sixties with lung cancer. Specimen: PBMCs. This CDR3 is CASSYGQGPGYGYTF. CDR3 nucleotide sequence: TGTGCCAGCAGTTACGGGCAGGGCCCTGGCTATGGCTACACCTTC.